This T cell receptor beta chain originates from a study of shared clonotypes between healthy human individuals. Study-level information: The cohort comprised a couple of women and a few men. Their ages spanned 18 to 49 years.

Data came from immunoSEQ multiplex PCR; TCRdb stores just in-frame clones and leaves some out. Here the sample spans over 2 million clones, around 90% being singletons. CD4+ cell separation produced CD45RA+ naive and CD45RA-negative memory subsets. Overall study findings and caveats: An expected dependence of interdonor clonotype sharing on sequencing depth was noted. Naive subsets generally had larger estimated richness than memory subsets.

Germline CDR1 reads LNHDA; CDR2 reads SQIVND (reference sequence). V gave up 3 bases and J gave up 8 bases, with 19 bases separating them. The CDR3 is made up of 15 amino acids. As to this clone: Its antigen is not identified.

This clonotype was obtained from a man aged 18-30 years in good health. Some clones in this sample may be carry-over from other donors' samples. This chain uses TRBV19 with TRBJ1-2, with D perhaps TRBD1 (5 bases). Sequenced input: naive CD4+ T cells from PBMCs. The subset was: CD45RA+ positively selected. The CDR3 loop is CASSIFLRMGTGYTF. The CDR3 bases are TGTGCCAGTAGTATTTTCCTCCGAATGGGGACGGGCTACACCTTC. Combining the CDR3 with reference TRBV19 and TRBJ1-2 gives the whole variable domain DGGITQSPKYLFRKEGQNVTLSCEQNLNHDAMYWYRQDPGQGLRLIYYSQIVNDFQKGDIAEGYSVSREKKESFPLTVTSAQKNPTAFYLCASSIFLRMGTGYTFGSGTRLTVV.